This passage covers 14 T cell receptor beta chains from one sample sequenced in a study of CD8 T cells in ankylosing spondylitis. Notes on the study in general: There was a TCR beta motif, made of several highly homologous variants, that appeared characteristic of ankylosing spondylitis blood.

Their recognized antigens are unknown. TCRdb independently ran MiXCR on the 5' RACE reads; one entry per CDR3 protein. Among more than 650,000 distinct CDR3 sequences listed, about 12% were seen once. The source material was blood, either unsorted or a sorted T cell fraction (not recorded which). All receptors derive from a male donor with ankylosing spondylitis.

The chain couples TRBV4-1 to TRBJ2-1; TRBD2 matches 12 bases. Trimming at V came to 1 base and at J to 4 bases, leaving 14 bases not matched to a gene. The germline V gene encodes CDR1 MGHRA and CDR2 YSYEKL. The CDR3 contains 20 residues. Here the CDR3 DNA reads TGCGCCAGCAGCCAAGTTCCCTCCCTAGCGGGAGGGCCCTTGTACAATGAGCAGTTCTTC. Residues: CASSQVPSLAGGPLYNEQFF.

The rearrangement joins TRBV28 to TRBJ2-3; D is unclear. Trimming shortened V by 3 bases and J by 2 bases, and 12 bases separated the two germline ends. This CDR3 comprises 15 residues. The germline gives CDR1 MDHEN, CDR2 SYDVKM. CDR3 bases: TGTGCCAGCAGTTTTAGACTTCCCAACACAGATACGCAGTATTTT. This encodes CASSFRLPNTDTQYF.

This clonotype turned up a few times. The J gene is TRBJ1-1, the V gene TRBV15; D is unclear. V was pared by 2 bases and J by 1 base, with 14 bases between. Germline V lookup: CDR1 LNHNV, CDR2 YYDKDF (reference sequence). The CDR3 totals 16 residues. The CDR3 coding sequence is TGTGCCACCAGCAGATGGGCCGGGCCACAGAACACTGAAGCTTTCTTT. Encoded protein: CATSRWAGPQNTEAFF.

This chain links TRBV6-5 with TRBJ2-3, with TRBD2 matching over 8 bases. Germline CDR1 MNHEY, CDR2 SVGAGI. The CDR3 spans 16 residues. With 2 bases clipped from V and 1 base from J, the junction kept 5 bases outside the gene matches. The CDR3 loop is CASSYEAGEGTDTQYF. The CDR3 DNA follows: TGTGCCAGCAGTTACGAAGCGGGAGAGGGCACAGATACGCAGTATTTT.

There are a few counts of this clonotype. The chain uses TRBV20-1 and TRBJ2-7; 8 bases agree with TRBD1. V lost 6 bases to trimming and J lost 3 bases; unmatched junction nucleotides: 1. The length of the CDR3 is 11 residues. The V gene's germline CDR1 is DFQATT and CDR2 SNEGSKA (reference sequence). The CDR3 sequence is CSAGTGYEQYF. The DNA of the CDR3 is TGCAGTGCAGGGACAGGCTACGAGCAGTACTTC.

The rearrangement joins TRBV5-1 to TRBJ2-3, with TRBD2 as a possible D gene (5 bases). Germline CDR1 is SGHRS and CDR2 is YFSETQ. Between the trimmed V and J ends, which lost 0 bases and 4 bases, there was a span of 12 bases. The CDR3 covers 15 residues. The CDR3 spells CASSLGAGSADTQYF. DNA for the CDR3: TGCGCCAGCAGCTTGGGGGCTGGGAGCGCAGATACGCAGTATTTT.

V usage is TRBV6-5 and J usage is TRBJ2-5; 9 nucleotides align to TRBD1. Unmatched junction bases numbered 7, after V lost 0 bases and J lost 5 bases. The CDR3 runs 16 residues. From germline, CDR1 is MNHEY and CDR2 SVGAGI. CDR3 in amino acids: CASSYSVQGARETQYF. The CDR3 DNA follows: TGTGCCAGCAGTTACTCGGTACAGGGGGCTCGGGAGACCCAGTACTTC.

V gene TRBV6-1 combines with J gene TRBJ1-1, with 10 bases matching TRBD1. The germline V gene encodes CDR1 MNHNS and CDR2 SASEGT. J was trimmed by 4 bases and V by 6 bases; bases with no gene match: 8. The CDR3 totals 15 residues. For the CDR3, the DNA is TGTGCCAGCAGGGGACAGGGGTGGATCGGCACTGAAGCTTTCTTT. Residues: CASRGQGWIGTEAFF.

This clonotype has just one count. V gene TRBV5-5 combines with J gene TRBJ2-1; D gene uncertain. The V end was cut by 9 bases, the J end by 10 bases, with 17 bases between. This CDR3 is 12 amino acids long. Germline CDR1 is SGHKS and CDR2 is YYEKEE (reference sequence). The CDR3 loop is CAMGPFLEEQFF. The CDR3 DNA follows: TGTGCCATGGGCCCCTTTCTTGAGGAGCAGTTCTTC.

This clonotype has just a few counts. The chain combines TRBV5-1 with TRBJ2-1; D may be TRBD2 (6 bases). Trimming removed 0 bases at V and 10 bases at J, with 14 bases between. In germline, CDR1 is SGHRS, CDR2 YFSETQ. The CDR3 is 14 residues long. The CDR3 loop reads CASSLGLGRYEQFF. In DNA form, the CDR3 reads TGCGCCAGCAGCTTGGGGTTAGGGAGGTACGAGCAGTTCTTC.

This clonotype was observed a few times. CDR3 DNA: TGTGCCAGCAGTCCCCTTAGGACAGGGCAAAATCAGCCCCAGCATTTT. This encodes CASSPLRTGQNQPQHF. The chain employs TRBV6-1 and TRBJ1-5; 8 bases are shared with TRBD1. This CDR3 spans 16 amino acids. CDR1 and CDR2 (germline): MNHNS, SASEGT. After removal of 5 bases from V and 4 bases from J, the junction contained 10 bases not matched to a gene.

V usage is TRBV4-3 and J usage is TRBJ1-5; D is perhaps TRBD1 (6 bases). In germline, CDR1 is LGHNA, CDR2 YSLEER. V gave up 4 bases and J gave up 3 bases, with 13 bases separating them. The CDR3 sequence is 15 residues long. CDR3 DNA: TGCGCCAGCAGCCGGGGAAGACAGGACAATCAGCCCCAGCATTTT. This encodes CASSRGRQDNQPQHF.

The gene calls are TRBV20-1 and TRBJ2-5; D gene uncertain. V was shortened by 5 bases and J by 1 base, with 17 bases between the two germline ends. There are 15 residues in the CDR3. Germline V gene lookup returns CDR1 DFQATT and CDR2 SNEGSKA (reference sequence). In nucleotides, the CDR3 is TGCAGTGCTCCCAATCCTAGATCATTCCAAGAGACCCAGTACTTC. This encodes CSAPNPRSFQETQYF.

This clonotype was found many times. The chain has TRBV29-1 and TRBJ1-4; D remains unclear. The CDR3 loop spans 13 amino acids. Germline-derived CDR1 and CDR2 are SQVTM and ANQGSEA. Trimming left V 2 bases short and J 0 bases short, with 4 bases between. The CDR3 spells CSVEPATNEKLFF. In nucleotides, the CDR3 is TGCAGCGTTGAACCAGCAACTAATGAAAAACTGTTTTTT. Looking up the rest from reference TRBV29-1 and TRBJ1-4 gives the full variable domain: SAVISQKPSRDICQRGTSLTIQCQVDSQVTMMFWYRQQPGQSLTLIATANQGSEATYESGFVIDKFPISRPNLTFSTLTVSNMSPEDSSIYLCSVEPATNEKLFFGSGTQLSVL.